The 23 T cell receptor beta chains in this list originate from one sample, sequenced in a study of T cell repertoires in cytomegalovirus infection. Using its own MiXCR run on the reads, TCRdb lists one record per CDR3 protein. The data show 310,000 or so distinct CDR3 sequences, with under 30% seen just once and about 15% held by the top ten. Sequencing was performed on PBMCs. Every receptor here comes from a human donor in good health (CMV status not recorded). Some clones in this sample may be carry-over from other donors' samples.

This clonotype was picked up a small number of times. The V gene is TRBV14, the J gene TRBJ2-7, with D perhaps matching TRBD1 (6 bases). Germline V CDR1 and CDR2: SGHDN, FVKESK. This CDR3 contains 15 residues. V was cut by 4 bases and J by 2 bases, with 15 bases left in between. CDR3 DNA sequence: TGTGCCAGCAGCCTATTAACAGGGACCCCCTACGAGCAGTACTTC. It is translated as CASSLLTGTPYEQYF.

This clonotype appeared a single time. DNA for the CDR3: TGTGCCAGCAGCACCGACAGGGGGCAGGGGAGCAATCAGCCCCAGCATTTT. It is translated as CASSTDRGQGSNQPQHF. This rearrangement joins TRBV7-4 to TRBJ1-5; the match to TRBD1 covers 10 bases. CDR3 size: 17 residues. Unmatched junction bases numbered 8, after V lost 5 bases and J lost 1 base. Germline values: CDR1 SGHVT, CDR2 SQSDAQ.

In DNA, the CDR3 is TGTGCCACCAGCAGAGGCGGGACTCCCTCCTACAATGAGCAGTTCTTC. Translated, it gives CATSRGGTPSYNEQFF. The chain employs TRBV15 and TRBJ2-1, with a possible D match to TRBD2 (6 bases). The ends were cut back, 1 base at V and 0 bases at J, with 10 bases in the middle. The length of the CDR3 is 16 residues. CDR1 and CDR2 (germline): LNHNV, YYDKDF (reference sequence). Looking up the rest from reference TRBV15 and TRBJ2-1 gives the full variable domain: DAMVIQNPRYQVTQFGKPVTLSCSQTLNHNVMYWYQQKSSQAPKLLFHYYDKDFNNEADTPDNFQSRRPNTSFCFLDIRSPGLGDTAMYLCATSRGGTPSYNEQFFGPGTRLTVL.

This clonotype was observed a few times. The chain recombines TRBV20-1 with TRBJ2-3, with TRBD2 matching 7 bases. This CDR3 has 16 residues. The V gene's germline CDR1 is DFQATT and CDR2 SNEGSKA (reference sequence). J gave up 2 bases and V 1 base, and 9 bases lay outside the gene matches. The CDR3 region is CSARGLASGFTDTQYF. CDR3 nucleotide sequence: TGCAGTGCTAGAGGTCTGGCTAGCGGATTCACAGATACGCAGTATTTT.

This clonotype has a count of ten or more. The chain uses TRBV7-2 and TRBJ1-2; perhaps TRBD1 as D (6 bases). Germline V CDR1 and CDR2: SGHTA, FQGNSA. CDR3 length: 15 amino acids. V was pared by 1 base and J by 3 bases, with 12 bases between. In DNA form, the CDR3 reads TGTGCCAGCAGCTTAGTCCCGGACAGCGACTATGGCTACACCTTC. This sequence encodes CASSLVPDSDYGYTF.

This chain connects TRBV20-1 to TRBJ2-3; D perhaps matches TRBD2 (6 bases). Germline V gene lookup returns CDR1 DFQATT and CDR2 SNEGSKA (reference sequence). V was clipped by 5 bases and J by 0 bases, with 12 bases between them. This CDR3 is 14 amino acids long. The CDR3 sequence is CSASGGASTDTQYF. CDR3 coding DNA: TGCAGTGCTTCTGGAGGGGCCAGCACAGATACGCAGTATTTT.

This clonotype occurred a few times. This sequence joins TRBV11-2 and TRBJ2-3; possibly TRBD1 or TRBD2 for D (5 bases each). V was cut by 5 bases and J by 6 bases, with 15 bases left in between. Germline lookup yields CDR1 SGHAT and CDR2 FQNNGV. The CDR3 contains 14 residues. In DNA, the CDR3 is TGTGCCAGCAGCATAGCACAAGGGGACGATACGCAGTATTTT. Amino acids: CASSIAQGDDTQYF.

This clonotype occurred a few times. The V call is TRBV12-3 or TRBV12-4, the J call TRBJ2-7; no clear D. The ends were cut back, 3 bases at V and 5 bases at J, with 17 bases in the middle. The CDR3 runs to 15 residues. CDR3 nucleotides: TGTGCCAGCAGTTTTTTGGGCCTCCAAGGGAACGAGCAGTACTTC. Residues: CASSFLGLQGNEQYF.

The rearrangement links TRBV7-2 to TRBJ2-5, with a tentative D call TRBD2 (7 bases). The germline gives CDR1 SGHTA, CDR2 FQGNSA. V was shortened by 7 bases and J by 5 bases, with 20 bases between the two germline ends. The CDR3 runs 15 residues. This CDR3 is CASIGGRGPGETQYF. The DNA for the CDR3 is TGTGCCAGCATAGGGGGGCGGGGGCCGGGCGAGACCCAGTACTTC. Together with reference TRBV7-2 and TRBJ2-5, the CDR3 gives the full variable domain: GAGVSQSPSNKVTEKGKDVELRCDPISGHTALYWYRQSLGQGLEFLIYFQGNSAPDKSGLPSDRFSAERTGGSVSTLTIQRTQQEDSAVYLCASIGGRGPGETQYFGPGTRLLVL.

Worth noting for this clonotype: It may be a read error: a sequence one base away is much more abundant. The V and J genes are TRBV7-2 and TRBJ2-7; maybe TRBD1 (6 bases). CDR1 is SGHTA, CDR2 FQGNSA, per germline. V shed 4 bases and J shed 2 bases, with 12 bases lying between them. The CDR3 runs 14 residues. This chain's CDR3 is CASSSQGPTYEQYF. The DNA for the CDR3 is TGTGCCAGCAGCTCCCAGGGGCCGACCTACGAGCAGTACTTC.

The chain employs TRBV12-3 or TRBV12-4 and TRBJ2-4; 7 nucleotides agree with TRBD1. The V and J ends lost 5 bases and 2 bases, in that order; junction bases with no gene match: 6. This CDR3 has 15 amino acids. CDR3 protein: CASSPLQGSKNIQYF. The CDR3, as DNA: TGTGCCAGCAGTCCGCTACAGGGGTCCAAAAACATTCAGTACTTC.

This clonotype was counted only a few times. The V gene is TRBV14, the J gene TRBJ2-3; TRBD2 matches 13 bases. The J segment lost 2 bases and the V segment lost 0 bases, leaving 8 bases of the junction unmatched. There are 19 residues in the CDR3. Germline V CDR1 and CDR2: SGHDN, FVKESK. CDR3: CASSQDLATSGGTTDTQYF. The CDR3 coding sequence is TGTGCCAGCAGCCAAGATCTTGCGACTAGCGGGGGGACCACAGATACGCAGTATTTT.

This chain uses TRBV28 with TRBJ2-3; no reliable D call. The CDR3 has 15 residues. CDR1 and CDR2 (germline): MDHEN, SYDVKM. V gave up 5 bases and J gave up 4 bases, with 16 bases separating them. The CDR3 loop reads CASSPPSGGADTQYF. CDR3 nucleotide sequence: TGTGCCAGCAGTCCTCCTTCAGGCGGCGCAGATACGCAGTATTTT.

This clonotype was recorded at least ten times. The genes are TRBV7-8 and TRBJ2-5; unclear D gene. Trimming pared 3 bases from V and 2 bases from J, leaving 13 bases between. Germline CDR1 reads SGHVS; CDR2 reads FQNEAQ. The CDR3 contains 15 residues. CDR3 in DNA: TGTGCCAGCAGCTTTAGCACCACTAAGCAAGAGACCCAGTACTTC. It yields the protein CASSFSTTKQETQYF.

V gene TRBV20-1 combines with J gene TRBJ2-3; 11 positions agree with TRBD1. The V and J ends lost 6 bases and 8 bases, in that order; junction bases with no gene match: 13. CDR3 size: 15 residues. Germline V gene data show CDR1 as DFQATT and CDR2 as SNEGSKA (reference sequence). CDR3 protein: CSAKRGQGVMGTQYF. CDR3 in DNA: TGCAGTGCAAAAAGGGGACAGGGGGTAATGGGTACGCAGTATTTT.

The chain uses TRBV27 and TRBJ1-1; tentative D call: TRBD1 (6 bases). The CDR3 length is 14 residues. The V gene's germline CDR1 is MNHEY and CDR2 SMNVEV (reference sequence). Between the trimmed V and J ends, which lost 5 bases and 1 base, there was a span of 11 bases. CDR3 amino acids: CASSPTTGNTEAFF. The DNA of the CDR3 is TGTGCCAGCAGTCCGACGACAGGGAACACTGAAGCTTTCTTT.

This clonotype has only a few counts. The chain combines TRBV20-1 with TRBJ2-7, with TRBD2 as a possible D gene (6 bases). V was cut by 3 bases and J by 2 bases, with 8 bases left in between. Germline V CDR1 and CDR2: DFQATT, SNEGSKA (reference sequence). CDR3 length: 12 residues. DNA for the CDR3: TGCAGTGCTAGGGAGGGGCCCTACGAGCAGTACTTC. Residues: CSAREGPYEQYF.

The CDR3 loop is CASSIEWNTGELFF. The CDR3 DNA sequence: TGTGCCAGTAGTATAGAGTGGAACACCGGGGAGCTGTTTTTT. This sequence joins TRBV19 and TRBJ2-2; no reliable D call. Germline V lookup: CDR1 LNHDA, CDR2 SQIVND (reference sequence). Trimming took off 0 bases at V and 1 base at J, with 3 bases between the two ends. This CDR3 contains 14 residues.

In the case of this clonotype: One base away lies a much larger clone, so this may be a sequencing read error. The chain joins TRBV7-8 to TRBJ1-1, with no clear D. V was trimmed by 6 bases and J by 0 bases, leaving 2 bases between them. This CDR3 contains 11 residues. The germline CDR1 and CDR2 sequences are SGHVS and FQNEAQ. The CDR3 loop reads CASRVNTEAFF. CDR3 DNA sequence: TGTGCCAGCAGGGTGAACACTGAAGCTTTCTTT.

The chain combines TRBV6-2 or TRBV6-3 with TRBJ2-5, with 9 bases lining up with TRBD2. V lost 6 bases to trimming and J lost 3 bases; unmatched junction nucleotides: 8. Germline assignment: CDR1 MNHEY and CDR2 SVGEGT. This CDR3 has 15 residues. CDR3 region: CASSPFGGGEETQYF. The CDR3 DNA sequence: TGTGCCAGCAGCCCCTTTGGCGGGGGGGAAGAGACCCAGTACTTC.

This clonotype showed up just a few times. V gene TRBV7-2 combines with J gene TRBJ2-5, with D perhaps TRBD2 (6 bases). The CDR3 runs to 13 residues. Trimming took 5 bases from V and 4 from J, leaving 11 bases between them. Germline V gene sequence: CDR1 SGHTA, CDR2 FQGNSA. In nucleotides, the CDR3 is TGTGCCAGCAGCCCCCGAGCGGGAGAGACCCAGTACTTC. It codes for CASSPRAGETQYF.

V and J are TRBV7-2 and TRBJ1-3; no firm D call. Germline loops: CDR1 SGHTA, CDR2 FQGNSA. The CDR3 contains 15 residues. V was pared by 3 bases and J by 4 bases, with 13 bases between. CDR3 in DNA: TGTGCCAGCAGCTTGAGCGGCAGCGCAGGAAACACCATATATTTT. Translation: CASSLSGSAGNTIYF.

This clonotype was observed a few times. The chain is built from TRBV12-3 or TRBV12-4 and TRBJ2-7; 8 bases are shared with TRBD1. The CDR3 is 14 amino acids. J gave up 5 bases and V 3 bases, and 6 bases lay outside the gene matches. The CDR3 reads CASSFYQGADEQYF. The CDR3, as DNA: TGTGCCAGCAGTTTCTACCAGGGGGCAGACGAGCAGTACTTC.